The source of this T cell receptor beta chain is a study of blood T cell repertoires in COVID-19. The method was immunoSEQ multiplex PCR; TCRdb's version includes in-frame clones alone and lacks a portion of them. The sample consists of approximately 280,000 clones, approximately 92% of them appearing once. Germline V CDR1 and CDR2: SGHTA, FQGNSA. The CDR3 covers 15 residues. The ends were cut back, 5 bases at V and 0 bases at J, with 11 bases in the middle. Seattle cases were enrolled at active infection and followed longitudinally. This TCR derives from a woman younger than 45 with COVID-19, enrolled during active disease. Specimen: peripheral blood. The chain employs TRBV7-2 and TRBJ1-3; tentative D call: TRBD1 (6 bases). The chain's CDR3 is CASSVGQSSGNTIYF. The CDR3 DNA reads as TGTGCCAGCAGCGTTGGACAGAGCTCTGGAAACACCATATATTTT.